This T cell receptor (beta chain) was captured in a study of shared clonotypes between healthy human individuals. TCRdb's table, derived via immunoSEQ multiplex PCR, lists solely in-frame clones and lacks some. The sample lists some 1 million clones, about 75% occurring once. Sequences were obtained from memory CD4+ T cells sorted from blood. Subset given: CD45RA-negative fraction. The receptor was isolated from a young man in good health.

CDR3 protein: CASSRNRNYEQYF. CDR3 DNA sequence: TGTGCCAGCAGCCGAAATCGGAACTACGAGCAGTACTTC. The rearrangement uses TRBV14 and TRBJ2-7; D not certain. Germline CDR1 is SGHDN and CDR2 is FVKESK. V was cut by 4 bases and J by 3 bases, with 10 bases left in between. This CDR3 has 13 amino acids.